This is a list of T cell receptor beta chains from one sample in a study of blood T cell repertoires in COVID-19. The data were produced by immunoSEQ multiplex PCR, yet TCRdb's version contains in-frame clones alone and is incomplete. Among some 260,000 clones listed, 88% were seen once. Sequenced material: peripheral blood. These receptors all come from a middle-aged woman who had recovered from COVID-19. The CDR3 runs from the conserved cysteine through the conserved F or W. D genes are given only for firm matches. Clone size is not always given. Where it is, it says once, few, many or a class for expanded clones.

D	size	V	J	DNA	CDR3
TRBD2	once	TRBV11-3	TRBJ2-5	TGTGCCAGCAGCTTAGCGGGAGGGGTCGTGGAGACCCAGTACTTC	CASSLAGGVVETQYF
TRBD1	-	TRBV10-3	TRBJ1-3	TGTGCCGTCCAGGACAGGGGGCGGAACACCATATATTTT	CAVQDRGRNTIYF
-	-	TRBV3-1/TRBV3-2	TRBJ2-2	TGTGCCAGCAGCCCACAGGTACCGAACACCGGGGAGCTGTTTTTT	CASSPQVPNTGELFF
TRBD1	-	TRBV9	TRBJ1-2	TGTGCCAGCAGCGCGCGGGGACAGGGGGCGCGGGACCTAGGCTACACCTTC	CASSARGQGARDLGYTF
TRBD2	-	TRBV19	TRBJ2-3	TGTGCCAGTAGTATAGGGGCGGGAGAAGCAGATACGCAGTATTTT	CASSIGAGEADTQYF
TRBD1	-	TRBV29-1	TRBJ1-5	TGCAGCGTGGGGACAGGGGATCAGCCCCAGCATTTT	CSVGTGDQPQHF
-	-	TRBV5-1	TRBJ2-1	TGCGCCAGCAGCTTGGCCGGGGCGGGGCGCTCCAATGAGCAGTTCTTC	CASSLAGAGRSNEQFF
TRBD2	-	TRBV7-9	TRBJ2-1	TGTGCCAGCAGCGGGGGACTAGCGGGAGGCGGGGAGCAGTTCTTC	CASSGGLAGGGEQFF
-	-	TRBV5-1	TRBJ2-7	TGCGCCAGCAGCTTGGCGTTGGCGGGTAGGGAGCAGTACTTC	CASSLALAGREQYF
-	-	TRBV20-1	TRBJ1-5	TGCAGTGCTAGTAGGGGGGGTGGCAATCAGCCCCAGCATTTT	CSASRGGGNQPQHF
-	-	TRBV24-1	TRBJ2-7	TGTGCCACCAGTGACCCCCCTCTAGACGAGCAGTACTTC	CATSDPPLDEQYF
-	once	TRBV23-1	TRBJ2-5	TGCGCCAGCAGTCAATCGGGGCGACATCTCCAAGAGACCCAGTACTTC	CASSQSGRHLQETQYF